The source of this T cell receptor beta chain is a study of shared clonotypes between healthy human individuals. Overall study results and limits: In having few donors, the study represented limited genetic and exposure-history diversity. Non-shared clonotypes showed lower generation probabilities than clonotypes common to all four donors. A generally larger estimated richness was seen in naive subsets than in memory subsets.

Each cell subset's genomic DNA was divided evenly among several immunoSEQ plates. The method was immunoSEQ multiplex PCR; TCRdb's version includes in-frame clones alone and lacks a portion of them. The sample contains about 670,000 clones, roughly 78% of which appear only once. This CDR3 has 15 amino acids. The V and J ends lost 2 bases and 6 bases, in that order; junction bases with no gene match: 3. Germline CDR1 reads MRHNA; CDR2 reads SNTAGT. Note on this clone: Antigen specificity is unknown.

Sequencing was carried out using memory CD4+ T cells sorted from blood. Subset specified: CD45RA-negative fraction. The genes are TRBV6-4 and TRBJ2-2; the match to TRBD2 covers 10 bases. The receptor comes from a woman in her twenties or thirties in good health. The DNA of the CDR3 is TGTGCCAGCAGTGACCTAGCGGGAGCAGCCGGGGAGCTGTTTTTT. This encodes CASSDLAGAAGELFF.